This is a list of T cell receptor beta chains from one sample in a study of OX40 agonist ivuxolimab in advanced cancers. TCRdb's table, derived via immunoSEQ multiplex PCR, lists solely in-frame clones and lacks some. The sample records about 49,000 clones, 81% being singletons. The sample consisted of CD4+ or CD8+ T cells sorted from blood, taken in a trial of the OX40 agonist ivuxolimab. All receptors derive from an adult with an advanced solid tumor such as melanoma, head and neck, liver or kidney cancer. Each CDR3 is given with its conserved first and last residue. The D gene is left open where the match is weak. Clone size is stated in some rows and not others, as once, few, many or a class when expanded.

j_gene: TRBJ2-5; v_gene: TRBV6-5; d_gene: .; abundance: .; CDR3nt: TGTGCCAGCAGTTACAGCGAGACCCAGTACTTC; CDR3aa: CASSYSETQYF
j_gene: TRBJ1-4; v_gene: TRBV28; d_gene: TRBD1; abundance: .; CDR3nt: TGTGCCAGCAGTTCGACAGGGGGGTTTGAAAAACTGTTTTTT; CDR3aa: CASSSTGGFEKLFF
j_gene: TRBJ2-1; v_gene: TRBV5-1; d_gene: TRBD2; abundance: .; CDR3nt: TGCGCCAGCAGCTTGTTTAGCGGGGGCCCCGGTGGTGAGCAGTTCTTC; CDR3aa: CASSLFSGGPGGEQFF
j_gene: TRBJ2-4; v_gene: TRBV14; d_gene: .; abundance: .; CDR3nt: TGTGCCAGCAGCAGGGGGTTTTCGGACATTCAGTACTTC; CDR3aa: CASSRGFSDIQYF
j_gene: TRBJ2-2; v_gene: TRBV27; d_gene: .; abundance: .; CDR3nt: TGTGCCAGCAGTTTAGGGCTCGGGGAGCTGTTTTTT; CDR3aa: CASSLGLGELFF
j_gene: TRBJ2-2; v_gene: TRBV11-2; d_gene: TRBD2; abundance: .; CDR3nt: TGTGCCAGCAGCTTTAGCGGGAGCGTGACCGGGGAGCTGTTTTTT; CDR3aa: CASSFSGSVTGELFF
j_gene: TRBJ1-1; v_gene: TRBV29-1; d_gene: .; abundance: .; CDR3nt: TGCAGCGTTGGTTTTGGCGTGAACACTGAAGCTTTCTTT; CDR3aa: CSVGFGVNTEAFF
j_gene: TRBJ2-5; v_gene: TRBV9; d_gene: TRBD2; abundance: .; CDR3nt: TGTGCCAGCAGCGTTGGCGGGAGCAAGGAGACCCAGTACTTC; CDR3aa: CASSVGGSKETQYF
j_gene: TRBJ2-3; v_gene: TRBV7-8; d_gene: .; abundance: .; CDR3nt: TGTGCCAGCAGCTTAGGCGAGGGCGCAGATACGCAGTATTTT; CDR3aa: CASSLGEGADTQYF
j_gene: TRBJ1-1; v_gene: TRBV6-5; d_gene: .; abundance: .; CDR3nt: TGTGCCAGCGGCGGTTGGGGGGGCACTGAAGCTTTCTTT; CDR3aa: CASGGWGGTEAFF
j_gene: TRBJ2-1; v_gene: TRBV27; d_gene: TRBD2; abundance: medium-sized; CDR3nt: TGTGCCAGCACCCTAGCGGGGGGCTCCTACAATGAGCAGTTCTTC; CDR3aa: CASTLAGGSYNEQFF
j_gene: TRBJ1-1; v_gene: TRBV7-8; d_gene: TRBD1; abundance: .; CDR3nt: TGTGCCAGCCTACCGGGACAGACAAACACTGAAGCTTTCTTT; CDR3aa: CASLPGQTNTEAFF
j_gene: TRBJ2-1; v_gene: TRBV11-3; d_gene: .; abundance: once; CDR3nt: TGTGCCAGCAGCTTATACGAGGGGGGGCAGTACAATGAGCAGTTCTTC; CDR3aa: CASSLYEGGQYNEQFF
j_gene: TRBJ2-1; v_gene: TRBV5-1; d_gene: TRBD2; abundance: .; CDR3nt: TGCGCCAGCGGTGCCGGGACTAGCGACACCAATGAGCAGTTCTTC; CDR3aa: CASGAGTSDTNEQFF
j_gene: TRBJ2-1; v_gene: TRBV7-6; d_gene: TRBD2; abundance: .; CDR3nt: TGTGCCAGCAGCTTCGTAGCGGGGGGCCACTATGAGCAGTTCTTC; CDR3aa: CASSFVAGGHYEQFF
j_gene: TRBJ1-1; v_gene: TRBV19; d_gene: .; abundance: once; CDR3nt: TGTGCCAGTAGTGGCAACATGAACACTGAAGCTTTCTTT; CDR3aa: CASSGNMNTEAFF
j_gene: TRBJ1-2; v_gene: TRBV27; d_gene: .; abundance: .; CDR3nt: TGTGCCAGCAGTTTAATAGGGGCGGACTATGGCTACACCTTC; CDR3aa: CASSLIGADYGYTF
j_gene: TRBJ1-5; v_gene: TRBV2; d_gene: .; abundance: .; CDR3nt: TGTGCCAGCAGTGAAGGCCTGAGGGATCAGCCCCAGCATTTT; CDR3aa: CASSEGLRDQPQHF
j_gene: TRBJ2-7; v_gene: TRBV7-8; d_gene: .; abundance: .; CDR3nt: TGTGCCAGCAGCTTCCAGGACGAGCAGTACTTC; CDR3aa: CASSFQDEQYF
j_gene: TRBJ1-1; v_gene: TRBV19; d_gene: .; abundance: .; CDR3nt: TGTGCCAGTAGGATTAATATGAACACTGAAGCTTTCTTT; CDR3aa: CASRINMNTEAFF
j_gene: TRBJ2-5; v_gene: TRBV7-9; d_gene: .; abundance: .; CDR3nt: TGTGCCAGCAGCTTAGGGGTAATGGGGGAGACCCAGTACTTC; CDR3aa: CASSLGVMGETQYF
j_gene: TRBJ1-1; v_gene: TRBV6-5; d_gene: .; abundance: .; CDR3nt: TGTGCCAGCAGTTATGTGGCGAACACTGAAGCTTTCTTT; CDR3aa: CASSYVANTEAFF
j_gene: TRBJ2-7; v_gene: TRBV4-3; d_gene: TRBD2; abundance: .; CDR3nt: TGCGCCAGCAGCCTAGGGACTAGCCTCGTGGAGGAGCAGTACTTC; CDR3aa: CASSLGTSLVEEQYF